The sequence of this TCR beta chain was determined in a study of blood T cell repertoires in COVID-19 (dated by TCRdb to 2019 to 2021). Background for the entire study: Samples covering the acute and convalescent phases of COVID-19 were provided by collaborators in the United States, Italy and Spain. Samples were obtained from the ongoing ImmuneRACE study (first 160 participants) and from some 1,300 subjects provided by 6 global collaborators. Where available, HLA class I and class II types were taken from metadata supplied by the sample provider and were not determined by assay-based typing. Sample metadata almost always included a de-identified subject ID, COVID-19 status, age in years and sex. A freely available public database, intended as a resource for researchers studying the immune response to SARS-CoV-2, is where the repertoires were released. The prospective study material was composed of cDNA or gDNA derived from T cells, B-cell-depleted T cells, or PBMCs. Deeply sampled blood TCRbeta repertoires from subjects exposed to, actively infected with, or recovered from COVID-19 were included in the dataset.

The research as a whole found: Clinical and demographic metadata were provided uncurated, with the amount varying by source and participant.

TCRbeta CDR3 regions were amplified from genomic DNA using the immunoSEQ Assay, a bias-controlled multiplex PCR. As for how the authors treated the data: Nucleated cell counts per sample were estimated from amplification of reference gene primers within the assay. To quantify the absolute abundance of each unique TCRbeta CDR3 rearrangement, sequence reads were collapsed and filtered. For each sample, productive Simpson clonality was calculated as the square root of Simpson's diversity index across productive rearrangements. TCRdb took over this immuneACCESS table, retaining in-frame rearrangements with V and J assigned. Such tables are incomplete; in checked studies, under half of the missing clones stem from an unresolved V gene, and the remainder is unexplained. V and J calls plus clone size are reproduced from that table; the DNA served to infer D and trimming. This sample lists almost 250,000 clones; around 89% were detected once. In total, the top ten clones hold about 4% of the sample.

Participants in the prospective study were aged about 18 to 90 years, lived in over 20 United States geographic areas, and enrolled through a virtual design. To assign participants to cohorts, the prospective study relied on clinical history that participants themselves reported in a screening survey and a study questionnaire. For ImmuneRACE Cohort 3, a participant was defined as recovered based on two consecutive negative NP/OP PCR tests, clearance by a healthcare professional, or resolution of symptoms. In the prospective study, whole blood, serum and a nasopharyngeal or oropharyngeal swab were collected from each participant by mobile phlebotomists. Prospective study participants could optionally give additional blood draws and questionnaires over an approximately 2-month period. Before DNA extraction, prospective study blood samples were shipped either frozen or at room temperature. Comment on this clone: The antigen it recognizes is unknown. Qualities for individual bases were not recorded, and no much larger clone is one base off.

CDR1 and CDR2, looked up from the germline V gene, are SGHDT and YYEEEE. The junction shows trimming of 3 bases on V and 6 bases on J, plus 9 bases between the germline ends. Taken from cysteine to phenylalanine, the CDR3 has 12 residues. CDR3 DNA only is kept here, 36 bases in frame from base 1. This receptor chain uses TRBV5-6 and TRBJ1-1, with no confidently assigned D gene. The receptor comes from a woman in her thirties who had recovered from COVID-19. Material: PBMCs or T cells enriched from blood (not recorded which). The DNA is TGTGCCAGCAGCTCTTCTACCCCTGAAGCTTTCTTT. The encoded protein is CASSSSTPEAFF.